This TCR beta chain was sequenced for a study of cytomegalovirus exposure and HLA in healthy donors. Whole-study context: As an earlier analysis found, roughly 180 million T cells yielded about 120 million unique TCR beta sequences.

The donors, nominally healthy at sampling, likely had unrecorded immune exposures. A multiplex PCR was run with 60 Vbeta primers and 13 Jbeta primers. Libraries were prepared by immunoSEQ multiplex PCR; TCRdb keeps only in-frame clonotypes and omits some of them. The sample yields 160,000 or so clones, roughly nine tenths seen once. Notes on this clone: Antigen unknown.

Per the germline V gene, CDR1 is LNHDA and CDR2 is SQIVND (reference sequence). Trimming removed 8 bases from V and 7 bases from J, with 17 bases in between. The CDR3 sequence is 14 residues long. Study results and limitations: The study had only CMV serostatus as immune exposure information. Later analysis showed most CMV-associated TCR beta chains appearing HLA-restricted.

The sample was PBMCs. This clonotype was obtained from a woman aged 25 to 45 in good health and CMV-seronegative. The chain uses TRBV19 and TRBJ2-2; possibly TRBD1 for D (6 bases). CDR3 in DNA: TGTGCCAGTTCCCGAAACCCAGGGGTCGGGGAGCTGTTTTTT. It encodes CASSRNPGVGELFF.